The T cell receptor beta chain under discussion was sequenced for a study of T cells in Graves' hyperthyroidism and ophthalmopathy. Individuals with ophthalmopathy presented a Clinical Activity Score of at least 3, a NOSPECS grade of at least 4 and a duration under 3 months. This clonotype was recorded at least ten times. CDR3 length: 13 residues. Germline V gene sequence: CDR1 MNHEY, CDR2 SMNVEV (reference sequence). V was cut by 2 bases and J by 5 bases, with 9 bases left in between. Researchers amplified the TCR beta CDR3 regions from RNA transcripts. HTBI primers were used for first-round RT-PCR of the TCR CDR3. TCRdb re-analysed the multiplex PCR reads in MiXCR, keeping a single row per CDR3 protein. The top ten clones hold about 11% of a sample with 530,000 or so distinct CDR3 sequences, around a quarter of them seen once.

The chain recombines TRBV27 with TRBJ1-2; no definite D call. The clonotype comes from a woman in her twenties or thirties with Graves' ophthalmopathy. Sample: blood. The CDR3 region has the DNA TGTGCCAGCAGTTTAAACAGCGCATATGGCTACACCTTC. Translating gives CASSLNSAYGYTF.